These T cell receptor beta chains were read from a single sample in a study of cytomegalovirus exposure and HLA in healthy donors. Produced via immunoSEQ multiplex PCR; TCRdb's table is partial and in-frame only. This table has 35,000 to 40,000 clones, around three fifths appearing once. Source material: PBMCs. The source of these receptors is a man aged 45 to 65 in good health and CMV-seropositive. Both conserved end residues are part of each CDR3. Fields, in order: J gene, CDR3 length, V gene, CDR3 protein.

>TRBJ2-7|13|TRBV7-3
CASSNTAAHEQYF
>TRBJ1-5|13|TRBV18
CASSPGRDQPQHF
>TRBJ1-2|15|TRBV5-6
CASSPGTGSYYGYTF
>TRBJ2-5|15|TRBV9
CASSPHWDREETQYF
>TRBJ1-2|13|TRBV6-1
CASREDGNYGYTF
>TRBJ1-2|12|TRBV5-4
CASSTGRMGYTF
>TRBJ2-3|13|TRBV6-5
CASRGASTDTQYF
>TRBJ1-1|13|TRBV27
CASSPAGNTEAFF
>TRBJ1-6|15|TRBV7-2
CASSLESSYNSPLHF
>TRBJ1-6|15|TRBV5-1
CASSLVSGVNSPLHF
>TRBJ1-2|15|TRBV5-1
CASSPGGGRRYGYTF
>TRBJ2-7|14|TRBV10-3
CAISDREGPYEQYF
>TRBJ2-2|14|TRBV19
CASRWGGIVGELFF
>TRBJ1-5|15|TRBV5-1
CASSMGQGMEEPQHF
>TRBJ2-5|14|TRBV6-5
CASSEPGPRGTQYF
>TRBJ1-4|16|TRBV4-1
CASSQLRFRGVEKLFF
>TRBJ1-2|14|TRBV6-5
CASSYSGQGAGYTF
>NA|13|TRBV30
CATRTGERGEQYF
>TRBJ1-3|14|TRBV6-5
CASGDMSSGNTIYF
>TRBJ2-7|14|TRBV5-1
CASSDITGSYEQYF
>TRBJ1-6|12|TRBV7-3
CASSYYNSPLHF
>TRBJ2-4|11|TRBV2
CASSSTDIQYF
>TRBJ1-2|14|TRBV6-1
CASSDLGQYYGYTF
>TRBJ2-1|16|TRBV7-6
CASSPDPGGTFNEQFF
>TRBJ2-3|16|TRBV7-8
CASSPRRDSQRDTQYF
>TRBJ2-5|15|TRBV30
CAWSERRGPGETQYF
>TRBJ1-3|16|TRBV6-5
CASSSPGQGWGNTIYF
>TRBJ1-1|15|TRBV18
CASSDSDRQNTEAFF
>TRBJ1-1|13|TRBV4-3
CASSQEYGTEAFF
>TRBJ2-1|16|TRBV6-1
CASSARRVRGDDEQFF
>TRBJ1-2|14|TRBV7-9
CASSPPRGPYGYTF
>TRBJ1-6|17|TRBV30
CAGSGQGGSSYNSPLHF
>TRBJ2-2|15|TRBV9
CASSITGLNTGELFF
>TRBJ2-3|15|TRBV7-7
CASSLGQGNTDTQYF
>TRBJ1-5|16|TRBV19
CASSQTRQGMIQPQHF
>TRBJ1-6|15|TRBV4-1
CASSRDRGYNSPLHF
>TRBJ1-1|13|TRBV11-3
CASSRQSNTEAFF
>TRBJ1-6|15|TRBV6-5
CASSSTDRVDSPLHF
>TRBJ1-6|16|TRBV23-1
CASSQSSKGADSPLHF
>TRBJ2-3|10|TRBV20-1
CSAERDTQYF
>TRBJ1-5|15|TRBV28
CASREQGTNRQPQHF
>TRBJ2-7|14|TRBV12-2
CASRFSPSSYEQYF
>TRBJ1-1|14|TRBV5-4
CASSLGGENTEAFF